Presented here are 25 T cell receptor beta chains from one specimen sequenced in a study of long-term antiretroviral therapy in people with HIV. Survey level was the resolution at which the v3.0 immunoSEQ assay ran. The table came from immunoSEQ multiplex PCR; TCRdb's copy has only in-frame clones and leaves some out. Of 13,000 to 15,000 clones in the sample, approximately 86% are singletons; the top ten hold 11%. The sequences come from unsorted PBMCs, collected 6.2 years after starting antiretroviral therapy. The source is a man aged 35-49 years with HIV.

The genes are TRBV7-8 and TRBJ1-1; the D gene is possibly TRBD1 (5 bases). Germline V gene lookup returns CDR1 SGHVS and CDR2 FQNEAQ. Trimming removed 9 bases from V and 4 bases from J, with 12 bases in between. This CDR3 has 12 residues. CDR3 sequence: CASFGGGTEAFF. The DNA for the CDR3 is TGTGCCAGTTTCGGGGGTGGCACTGAAGCTTTCTTT.

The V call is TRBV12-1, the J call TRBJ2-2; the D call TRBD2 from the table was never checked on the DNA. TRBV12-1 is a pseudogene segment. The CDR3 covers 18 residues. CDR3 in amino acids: CASSSMLTSGLSTGELFF. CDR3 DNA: TGTGCCAGCAGCTCCATGTTGACTAGCGGGCTTAGCACCGGGGAGCTGTTTTTT.

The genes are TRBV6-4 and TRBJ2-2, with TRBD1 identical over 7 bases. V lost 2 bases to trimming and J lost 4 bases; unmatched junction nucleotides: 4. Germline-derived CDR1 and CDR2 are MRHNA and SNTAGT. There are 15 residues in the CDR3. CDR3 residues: CASSDGAGGTGELFF. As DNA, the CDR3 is TGTGCCAGCAGTGACGGGGCAGGGGGCACCGGGGAGCTGTTTTTT.

The CDR3 protein is CASSVEGVSETQYF. The CDR3 DNA is TGTGCCAGCAGCGTAGAGGGGGTATCAGAGACCCAGTACTTC. V and J are TRBV9 and TRBJ2-5; D is perhaps TRBD1 (6 bases). The V and J ends lost 0 bases and 4 bases respectively, with 10 bases between them. Germline CDR1 is SGDLS and CDR2 is YYNGEE. The CDR3 is 14 amino acids.

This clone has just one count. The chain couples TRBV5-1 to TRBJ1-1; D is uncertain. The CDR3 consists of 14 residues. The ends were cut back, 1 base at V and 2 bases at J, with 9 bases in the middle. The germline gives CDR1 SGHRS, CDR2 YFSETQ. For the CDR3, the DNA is TGCGCCAGCAGCTTGACAGCGATTAACACTGAAGCTTTCTTT. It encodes CASSLTAINTEAFF.

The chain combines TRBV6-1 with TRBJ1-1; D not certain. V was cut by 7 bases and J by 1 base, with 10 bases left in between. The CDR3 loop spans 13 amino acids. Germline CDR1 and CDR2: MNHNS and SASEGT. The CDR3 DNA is TGTGCCAGCAAGACTTGGGGGAACACTGAAGCTTTCTTT. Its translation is CASKTWGNTEAFF.

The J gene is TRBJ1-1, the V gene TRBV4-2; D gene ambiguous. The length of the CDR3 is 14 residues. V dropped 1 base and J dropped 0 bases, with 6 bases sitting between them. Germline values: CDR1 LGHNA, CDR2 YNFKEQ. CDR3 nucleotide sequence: TGTGCCAGCAGCCAAGGAGAGGTGAACACTGAAGCTTTCTTT. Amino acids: CASSQGEVNTEAFF.

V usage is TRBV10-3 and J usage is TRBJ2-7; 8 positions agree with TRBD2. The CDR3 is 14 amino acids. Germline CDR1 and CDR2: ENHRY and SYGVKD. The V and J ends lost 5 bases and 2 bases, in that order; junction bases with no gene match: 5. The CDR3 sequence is CAISLAGPTYEQYF. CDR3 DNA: TGTGCCATCAGTCTAGCGGGTCCCACCTACGAGCAGTACTTC.

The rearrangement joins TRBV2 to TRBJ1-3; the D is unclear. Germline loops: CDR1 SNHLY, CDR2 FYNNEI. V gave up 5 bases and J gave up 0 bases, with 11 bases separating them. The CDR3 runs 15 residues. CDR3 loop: CASSLGPISGNTIYF. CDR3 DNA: TGTGCCAGCAGTCTAGGACCGATCTCTGGAAACACCATATATTTT.

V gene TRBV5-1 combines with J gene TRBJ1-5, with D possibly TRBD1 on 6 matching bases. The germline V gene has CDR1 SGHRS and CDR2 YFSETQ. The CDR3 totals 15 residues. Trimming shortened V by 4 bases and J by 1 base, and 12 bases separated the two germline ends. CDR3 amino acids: CASSPLGTSNQPQHF. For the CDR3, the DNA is TGCGCCAGCAGCCCTCTCGGGACAAGCAATCAGCCCCAGCATTTT.

CDR3 nucleotide sequence: TGCGCCAGCAGCCTAGGGAGTGTGGAGACCCAGTACTTC. This codes for CASSLGSVETQYF. The chain links TRBV5-1 to TRBJ2-5; weak D call: TRBD2 (5 bases). V was trimmed by 4 bases and J by 5 bases, leaving 12 bases between them. The CDR3 totals 13 residues. CDR1 and CDR2 (germline): SGHRS, YFSETQ. The whole variable domain, remainder taken from reference TRBV5-1 and TRBJ2-5, is KAGVTQTPRYLIKTRGQQVTLSCSPISGHRSVSWYQQTPGQGLQFLFEYFSETQRNKGNFPGRFSGRQFSNSRSEMNVSTLELGDSALYLCASSLGSVETQYFGPGTRLLVL.

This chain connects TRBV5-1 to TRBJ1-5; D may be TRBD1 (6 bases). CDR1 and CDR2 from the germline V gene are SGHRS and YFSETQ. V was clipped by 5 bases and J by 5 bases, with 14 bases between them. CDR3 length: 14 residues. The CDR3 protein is CASSPDSPDQPQHF. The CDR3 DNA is TGCGCCAGCAGTCCGGACAGCCCCGATCAGCCCCAGCATTTT.

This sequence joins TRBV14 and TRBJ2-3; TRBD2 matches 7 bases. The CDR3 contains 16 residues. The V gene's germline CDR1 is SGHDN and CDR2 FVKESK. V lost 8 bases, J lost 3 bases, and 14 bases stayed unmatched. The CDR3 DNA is TGTGCCAGCTCGGGCGGGAGTTACCTCCTAACAGATACGCAGTATTTT. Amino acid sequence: CASSGGSYLLTDTQYF.

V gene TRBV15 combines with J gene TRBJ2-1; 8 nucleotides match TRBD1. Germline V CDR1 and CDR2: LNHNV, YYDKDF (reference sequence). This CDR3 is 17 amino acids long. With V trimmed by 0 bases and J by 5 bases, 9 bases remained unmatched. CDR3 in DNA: TGTGCCACCAGCAGAGAAGGGATTGGACAGGGTAACAATGAGCAGTTCTTC. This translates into CATSREGIGQGNNEQFF.

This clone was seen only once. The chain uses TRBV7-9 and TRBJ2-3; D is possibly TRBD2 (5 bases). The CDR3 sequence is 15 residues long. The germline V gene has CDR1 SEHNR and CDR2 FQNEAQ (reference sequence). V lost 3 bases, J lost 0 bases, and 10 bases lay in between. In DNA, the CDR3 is TGTGCCAGCAGCTTCCCGAGGACTAGCACAGATACGCAGTATTTT. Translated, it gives CASSFPRTSTDTQYF.

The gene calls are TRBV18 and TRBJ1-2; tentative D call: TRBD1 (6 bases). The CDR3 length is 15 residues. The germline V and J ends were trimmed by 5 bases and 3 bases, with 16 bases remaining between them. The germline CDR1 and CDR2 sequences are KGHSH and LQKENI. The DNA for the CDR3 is TGTGCCAGCTCATTCACAGGGTTAGGCGACTATGGCTACACCTTC. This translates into CASSFTGLGDYGYTF.

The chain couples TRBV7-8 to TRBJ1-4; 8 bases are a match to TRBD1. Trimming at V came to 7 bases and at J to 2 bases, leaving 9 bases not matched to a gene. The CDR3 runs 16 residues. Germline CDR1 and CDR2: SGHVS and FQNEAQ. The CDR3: CASNAGGGRTNEKLFF. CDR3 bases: TGTGCCAGCAACGCAGGGGGCGGACGGACTAATGAAAAACTGTTTTTT.

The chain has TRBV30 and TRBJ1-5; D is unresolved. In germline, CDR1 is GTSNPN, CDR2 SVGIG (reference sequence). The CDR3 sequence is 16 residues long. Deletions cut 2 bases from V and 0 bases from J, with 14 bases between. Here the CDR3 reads CAWSISGSFSNQPQHF. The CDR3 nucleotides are TGTGCCTGGAGTATAAGTGGATCCTTTAGCAATCAGCCCCAGCATTTT.

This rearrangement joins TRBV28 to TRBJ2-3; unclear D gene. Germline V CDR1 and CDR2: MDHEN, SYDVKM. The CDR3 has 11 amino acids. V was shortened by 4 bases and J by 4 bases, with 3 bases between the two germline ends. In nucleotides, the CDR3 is TGTGCCAGCAGTTCCCCAGATACGCAGTATTTT. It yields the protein CASSSPDTQYF.

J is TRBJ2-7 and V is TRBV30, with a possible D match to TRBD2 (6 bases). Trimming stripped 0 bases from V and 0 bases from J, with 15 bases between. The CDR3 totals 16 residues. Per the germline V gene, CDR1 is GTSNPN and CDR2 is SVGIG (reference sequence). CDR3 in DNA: TGTGCCTGGAGTGTTGGGCTTAGCGGACCCTCCTACGAGCAGTACTTC. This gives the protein CAWSVGLSGPSYEQYF.

The CDR3 DNA is TGTGCCAGCAGCTTGGTTCAGCGGATAATGGTGGGCTACACCTTC. It yields the protein CASSLVQRIMVGYTF. The V and J genes are TRBV5-6 and TRBJ1-2; D call uncertain. The CDR3 has 15 amino acids. The V gene lost 0 bases and the J gene lost 8 bases, with 17 bases spanning the gap. CDR1 and CDR2 from the germline V gene are SGHDT and YYEEEE.

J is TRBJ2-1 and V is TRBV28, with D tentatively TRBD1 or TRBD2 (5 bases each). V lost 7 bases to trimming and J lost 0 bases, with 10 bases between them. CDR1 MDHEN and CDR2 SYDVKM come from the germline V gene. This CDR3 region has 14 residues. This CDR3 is CASIKGSSYNEQFF. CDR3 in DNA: TGTGCCAGCATTAAGGGGAGCTCCTACAATGAGCAGTTCTTC.

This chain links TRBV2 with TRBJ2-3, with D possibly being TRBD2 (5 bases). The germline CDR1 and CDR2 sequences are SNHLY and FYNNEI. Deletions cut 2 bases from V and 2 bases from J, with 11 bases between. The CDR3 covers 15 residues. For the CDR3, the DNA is TGTGCCAGCAGTGAAAGCGGCACGGTCACAGATACGCAGTATTTT. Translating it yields CASSESGTVTDTQYF.

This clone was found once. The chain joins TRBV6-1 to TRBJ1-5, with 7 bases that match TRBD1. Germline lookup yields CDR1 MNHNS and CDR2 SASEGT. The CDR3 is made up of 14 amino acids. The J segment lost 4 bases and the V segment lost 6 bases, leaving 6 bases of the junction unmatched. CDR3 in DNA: TGTGCCAGCAGAGCCGGGACAGTAAATCAGCCCCAGCATTTT. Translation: CASRAGTVNQPQHF.

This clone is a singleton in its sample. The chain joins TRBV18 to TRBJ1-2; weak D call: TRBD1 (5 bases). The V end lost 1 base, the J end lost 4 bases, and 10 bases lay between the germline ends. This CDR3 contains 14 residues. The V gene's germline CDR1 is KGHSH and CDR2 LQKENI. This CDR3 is CASSPQWGTYGYTF. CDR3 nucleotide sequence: TGTGCCAGCTCACCACAATGGGGGACCTATGGCTACACCTTC.